The clone carrying this T cell receptor beta chain was seen a few times. The target antigen is unknown. These data originate in a study of T-cell memory formation after mild COVID-19. Findings and caveats of the study: A second wave of clones peaked on day 37, and their SARS-CoV-2 specificity went unconfirmed. Pre-infection memory showed some responding clones, and this suggested that cross-reactive memory joined.

TCRdb fed the 5' RACE reads into MiXCR, producing one record per CDR3 protein. Of about 58,000 distinct CDR3 sequences in the sample, about a quarter were seen once. The CDR3 spans 16 residues. Trimming took off 6 bases at V and 0 bases at J, with 16 bases between the two ends. The sequence was collected from a man aged 18 to 30 who had mild COVID-19 (a few samples of this study predate the infection). Cell type and time point are not known. This chain uses TRBV12-3 or TRBV12-4 with TRBJ2-3; D is perhaps TRBD2 (7 bases). Sequences were obtained from PBMCs or a T cell subset sorted from them (not recorded which). The CDR3: CASSLGGASSTDTQYF. CDR3 DNA: TGTGCCAGCAGCCTGGGGGGGGCGAGTAGCACAGATACGCAGTATTTT.